What follows are 2 T cell receptor beta chains derived from one specimen sequenced in a study of blood T cell repertoires in COVID-19. Clones were sequenced by immunoSEQ multiplex PCR, and TCRdb holds only the in-frame ones, with some missing. The table lists some 190,000 clones, 76% of them singletons. The sample comprised peripheral blood. These receptors were obtained from a woman aged 45-65 years with active or convalescent COVID-19.

The V call is TRBV7-9, the J call TRBJ1-1; 8 bases are a match to TRBD1. The germline CDR1 and CDR2 sequences are SEHNR and FQNEAQ (reference sequence). This CDR3 comprises 16 residues. Trimming took 0 bases from V and 0 from J; bases not matched to a gene: 3. The CDR3 nucleotides are TGTGCCAGCAGCTTAGCCAGGACAGGGATGAACACTGAAGCTTTCTTT. Its translation: CASSLARTGMNTEAFF.

The rearrangement links TRBV18 to TRBJ1-4; no reliable D call. V lost 0 bases to trimming and J lost 4 bases, with 6 bases between them. Germline lookup yields CDR1 KGHSH and CDR2 LQKENI. CDR3 length: 14 amino acids. For the CDR3, the DNA is TGTGCCAGCTCACCACCAGGGAGTAATGAAAAACTGTTTTTT. The encoded protein is CASSPPGSNEKLFF.